This T cell receptor beta chain was documented in a study of human T cells and chemical hapten exposure. Broader study findings: Significantly more large CDR3 similarity clusters were formed by expanded TCRs than by controls.

This clonotype has just a few counts. Its antigen is not identified. Time point indicated: pre-sensitization, week 0. This sample's treatment: therapeutic diphenylcyclopropenone sensitization with weekly scalp DPC. Within the library, unique molecular identifiers were attached to each individual cDNA molecule. TCRdb processed the RACE reads anew with MiXCR; each CDR3 protein has one entry. Of under 400,000 distinct CDR3 sequences listed, roughly 4.6% are singletons. V was shortened by 3 bases and J by 0 bases, with 12 bases between the two germline ends. This CDR3 contains 15 residues. The V gene's germline CDR1 is MNHEY and CDR2 SMNVEV (reference sequence).

The gene calls are TRBV27 and TRBJ2-7; D may be TRBD1 or TRBD2 (5 bases each). Sequenced here: whole blood, sampled in connection with sensitization to the hapten diphenylcyclopropenone (DPC). This receptor was obtained from a woman aged 45-60 years with alopecia areata. Some clones in this sample may be carry-over from other donors' samples. The CDR3 bases are TGTGCCAGCAGTTTCCACGGGACGGTCTCCTACGAGCAGTACTTC. It is translated as CASSFHGTVSYEQYF.